This TCR beta chain was sequenced during a study of tumor-infiltrating lymphocytes in primary liver carcinoma. From germline, CDR1 is SGHAT and CDR2 FQNNGV. V was clipped by 1 base and J by 1 base, with 12 bases between them. This CDR3 is 16 amino acids long. The study's findings and limits: It was in tumors, not blood, that the top-250-clone fraction was significantly higher (p = 0.039).

A word on this clonotype: Its antigen is still unknown.

Investigators took RNA and DNA out together from roughly 21-30 mg of unsorted bulk tissue. Starting material of about 450 ng total RNA yielded TCR beta cDNA via a constant-region primer. TCR beta libraries came from three nested multiplex PCR rounds using slightly modified ARM-PCR. TRBV1-TRBV30 forward primers and a C-beta reverse primer were used in the first two PCR rounds, which each ran for about 10 cycles. TCRdb reprocessed the multiplex PCR reads via MiXCR and lists one record per CDR3 protein. The table lists around 60,000 distinct CDR3 sequences, around 64% of them singletons. The TCR sequence derives from a middle-aged man with primary liver carcinoma and hepatitis B virus infection. The sample was liver tumor tissue from sampling region 4. Subset here: tumor region T4, right-lateral pole. The J gene is TRBJ2-3, the V gene TRBV11-2, with D perhaps matching TRBD1 (5 bases). This CDR3 reads CASSLGGAKGTDTQYF. The CDR3 DNA sequence: TGTGCCAGCAGCTTAGGTGGGGCCAAGGGCACAGATACGCAGTATTTT.